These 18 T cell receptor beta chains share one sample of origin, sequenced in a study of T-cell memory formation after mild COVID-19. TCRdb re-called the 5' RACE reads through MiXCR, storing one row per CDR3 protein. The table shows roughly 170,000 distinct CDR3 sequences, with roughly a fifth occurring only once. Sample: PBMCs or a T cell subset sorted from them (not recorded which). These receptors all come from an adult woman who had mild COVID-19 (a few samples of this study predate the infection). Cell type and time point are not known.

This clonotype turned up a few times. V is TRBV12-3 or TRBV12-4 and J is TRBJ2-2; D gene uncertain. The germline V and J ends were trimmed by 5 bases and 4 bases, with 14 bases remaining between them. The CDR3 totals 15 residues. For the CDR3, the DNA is TGTGCCAGCAGTAACGCGACTCAAGCCACCGGGGAGCTGTTTTTT. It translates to CASSNATQATGELFF.

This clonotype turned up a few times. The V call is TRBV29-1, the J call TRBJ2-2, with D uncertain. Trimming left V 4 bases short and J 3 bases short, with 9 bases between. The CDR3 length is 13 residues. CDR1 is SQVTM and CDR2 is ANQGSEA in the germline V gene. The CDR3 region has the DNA TGCAGCGTTGTCAGGTTGGACACCGGGGAGCTGTTTTTT. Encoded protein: CSVVRLDTGELFF.

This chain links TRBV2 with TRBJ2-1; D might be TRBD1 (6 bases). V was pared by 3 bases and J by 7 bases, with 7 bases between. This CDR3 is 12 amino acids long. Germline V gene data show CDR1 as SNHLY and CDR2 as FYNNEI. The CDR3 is CASSDRGNEQFF. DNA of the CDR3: TGTGCCAGCAGTGACAGGGGAAATGAGCAGTTCTTC. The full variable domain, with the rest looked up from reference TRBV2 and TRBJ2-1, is EPEVTQTPSHQVTQMGQEVILRCVPISNHLYFYWYRQILGQKVEFLVSFYNNEISEKSEIFDDQFSVERPDGSNFTLKIRSTKLEDSAMYFCASSDRGNEQFFGPGTRLTVL.

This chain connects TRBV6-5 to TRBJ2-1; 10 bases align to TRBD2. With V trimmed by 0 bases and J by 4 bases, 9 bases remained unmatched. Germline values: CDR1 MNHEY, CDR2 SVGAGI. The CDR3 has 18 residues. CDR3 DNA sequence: TGTGCCAGCAGTTACTCTTATGGACTAGCGGTTGGATACAATGAGCAGTTCTTC. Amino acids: CASSYSYGLAVGYNEQFF.

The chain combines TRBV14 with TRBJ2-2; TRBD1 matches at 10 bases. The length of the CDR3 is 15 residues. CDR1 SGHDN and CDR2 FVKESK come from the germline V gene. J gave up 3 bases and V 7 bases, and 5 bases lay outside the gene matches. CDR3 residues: CASKGDRGYTGELFF. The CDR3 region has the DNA TGTGCCAGCAAGGGGGACAGGGGATACACCGGGGAGCTGTTTTTT. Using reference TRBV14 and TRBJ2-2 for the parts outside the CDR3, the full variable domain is EAGVTQFPSHSVIEKGQTVTLRCDPISGHDNLYWYRRVMGKEIKFLLHFVKESKQDESGMPNNRFLAERTGGTYSTLKVQPAELEDSGVYFCASKGDRGYTGELFFGEGSRLTVL.

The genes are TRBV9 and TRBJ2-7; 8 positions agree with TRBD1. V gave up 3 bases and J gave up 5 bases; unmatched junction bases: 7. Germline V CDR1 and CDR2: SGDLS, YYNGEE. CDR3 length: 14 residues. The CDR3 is CASSGLTGDDEQYF. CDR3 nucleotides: TGTGCCAGCAGCGGCTTGACAGGGGACGACGAGCAGTACTTC.

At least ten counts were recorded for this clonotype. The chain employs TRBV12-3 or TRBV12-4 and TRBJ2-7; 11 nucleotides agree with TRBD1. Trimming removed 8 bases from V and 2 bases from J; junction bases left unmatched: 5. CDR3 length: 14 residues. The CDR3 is CASEGQGVTYEQYF. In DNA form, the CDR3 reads TGTGCCAGCGAGGGACAGGGGGTAACCTACGAGCAGTACTTC.

In nucleotides, the CDR3 is TGTGCCACCAGTGATCCGAATCCGTGGCGGGAGACCCAGTACTTC. It encodes CATSDPNPWRETQYF. The chain joins TRBV24-1 to TRBJ2-5; no definite D call. Germline V gene lookup returns CDR1 KGHDR and CDR2 SFDVKD. Deletions cut 3 bases from V and 5 bases from J, with 15 bases between. The CDR3 contains 15 residues.

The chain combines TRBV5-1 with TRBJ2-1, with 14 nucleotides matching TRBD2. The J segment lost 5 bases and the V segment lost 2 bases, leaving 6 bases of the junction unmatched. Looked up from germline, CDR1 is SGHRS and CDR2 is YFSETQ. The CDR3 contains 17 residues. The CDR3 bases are TGCGCCAGCAGCTTATGGACTAGCGGGGGGAAGGACAATGAGCAGTTCTTC. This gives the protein CASSLWTSGGKDNEQFF.

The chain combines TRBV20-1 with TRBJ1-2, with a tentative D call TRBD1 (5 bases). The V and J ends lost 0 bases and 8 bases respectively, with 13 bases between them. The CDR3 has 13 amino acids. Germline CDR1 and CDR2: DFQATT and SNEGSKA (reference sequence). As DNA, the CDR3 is TGCAGTGCTAGAGATCGCGAGACAGTCGGCTACACCTTC. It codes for CSARDRETVGYTF.

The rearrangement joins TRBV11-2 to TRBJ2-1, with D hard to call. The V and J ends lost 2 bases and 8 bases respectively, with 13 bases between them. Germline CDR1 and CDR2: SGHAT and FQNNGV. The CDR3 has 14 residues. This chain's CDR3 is CASSLWINADEQFF. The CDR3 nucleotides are TGTGCCAGCAGCTTATGGATTAACGCCGATGAGCAGTTCTTC. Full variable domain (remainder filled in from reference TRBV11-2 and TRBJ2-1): EAGVAQSPRYKIIEKRQSVAFWCNPISGHATLYWYQQILGQGPKLLIQFQNNGVVDDSQLPKDRFSAERLKGVDSTLKIQPAKLEDSAVYLCASSLWINADEQFFGPGTRLTVL.

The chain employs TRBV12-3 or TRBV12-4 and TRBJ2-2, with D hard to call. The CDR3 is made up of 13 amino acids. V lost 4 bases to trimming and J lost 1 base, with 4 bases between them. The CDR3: CASSSKNTGELFF. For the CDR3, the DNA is TGTGCCAGCAGTTCAAAGAACACCGGGGAGCTGTTTTTT.

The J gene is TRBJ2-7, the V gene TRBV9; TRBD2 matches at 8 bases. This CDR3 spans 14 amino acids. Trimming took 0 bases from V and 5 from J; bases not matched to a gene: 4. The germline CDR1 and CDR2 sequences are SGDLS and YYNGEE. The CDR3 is CASSVGTGGDEQYF. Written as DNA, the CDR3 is TGTGCCAGCAGCGTAGGGACCGGGGGGGACGAGCAGTACTTC.

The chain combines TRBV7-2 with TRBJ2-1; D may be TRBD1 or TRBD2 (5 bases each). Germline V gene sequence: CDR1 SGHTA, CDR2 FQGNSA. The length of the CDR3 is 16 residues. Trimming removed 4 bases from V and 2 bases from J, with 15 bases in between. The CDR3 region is CASSSVLRGPYNEQFF. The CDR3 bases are TGTGCCAGCAGCTCAGTCCTTAGGGGACCCTACAATGAGCAGTTCTTC.

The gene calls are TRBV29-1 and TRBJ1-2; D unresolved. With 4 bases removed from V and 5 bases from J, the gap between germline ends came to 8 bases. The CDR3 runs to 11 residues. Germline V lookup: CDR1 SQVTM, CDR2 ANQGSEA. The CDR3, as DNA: TGCAGCGTTGGGGATGGGTATGGCTACACCTTC. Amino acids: CSVGDGYGYTF.

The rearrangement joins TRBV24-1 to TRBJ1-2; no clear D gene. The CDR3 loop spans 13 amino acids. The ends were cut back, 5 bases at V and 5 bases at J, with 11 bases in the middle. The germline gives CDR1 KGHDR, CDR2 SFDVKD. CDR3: CATSVGSTYGYTF. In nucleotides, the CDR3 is TGTGCCACCAGTGTGGGGTCCACGTATGGCTACACCTTC.

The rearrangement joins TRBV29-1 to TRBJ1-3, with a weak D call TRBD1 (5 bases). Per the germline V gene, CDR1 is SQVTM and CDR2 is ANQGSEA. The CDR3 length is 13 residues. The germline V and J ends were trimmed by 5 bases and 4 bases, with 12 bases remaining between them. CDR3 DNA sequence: TGCAGCGTTTGGGGGGAAGAGGGAAACACCATATATTTT. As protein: CSVWGEEGNTIYF.

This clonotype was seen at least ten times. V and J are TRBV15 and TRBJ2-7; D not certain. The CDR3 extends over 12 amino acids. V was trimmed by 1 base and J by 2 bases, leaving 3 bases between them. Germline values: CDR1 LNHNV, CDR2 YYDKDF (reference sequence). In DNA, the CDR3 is TGTGCCACCAGCAGAGGAACCTACGAGCAGTACTTC. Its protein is CATSRGTYEQYF.